The 25 T cell receptor beta chains listed next were all sequenced from one sample in a study of T cells in Graves' hyperthyroidism and ophthalmopathy. RNA transcripts were the template for amplifying TCR beta CDR3 regions. In the first-round RT-PCR of the TCR CDR3, the HTBI primer set was used. TCRdb redid the calling of the multiplex PCR reads with MiXCR, one entry per CDR3 protein. Of roughly 570,000 distinct CDR3 sequences detected, roughly 50% appear once; the ten largest clones hold about 8%. The sequencing sample was made of peripheral blood or thyroid tissue (not recorded which). The receptors shown here come from a woman aged 18-29 years with Graves' hyperthyroidism.

This clonotype was seen repeatedly, ten times or more. The rearrangement joins TRBV2 to TRBJ1-1, with D perhaps matching TRBD1 (6 bases). The CDR3 is 14 residues long. The germline V gene encodes CDR1 SNHLY and CDR2 FYNNEI. Trimming shortened V by 9 bases and J by 1 base, and 15 bases separated the two germline ends. CDR3 protein: CASPVGHGNTEAFF. CDR3 DNA: TGTGCCAGTCCGGTGGGACATGGGAACACTGAAGCTTTCTTT.

This clonotype was seen a few times. This CDR3 is missing its conserved last phenylalanine or tryptophan, likely due to a read error. The DNA is left out, because the CDR3 cannot be placed on it with certainty; the CDR3 is given as TCRdb lists it. The chain uses TRBV2 and TRBJ1-1; the listed D gene, TRBD1, was not tested against the DNA. CDR1 and CDR2 (germline): SNHLY, FYNNEI. From its first to its last residue, the CDR3 has 8 amino acids. The CDR3 region is CASSEVPL.

The rearrangement uses TRBV29-1 and TRBJ1-2, with TRBD1 as a possible D gene (6 bases). Between the trimmed V and J ends, which lost 5 bases and 0 bases, there was a span of 10 bases. The CDR3 loop spans 13 amino acids. Germline V lookup: CDR1 SQVTM, CDR2 ANQGSEA. This CDR3 is CSVRTATNYGYTF. Written as DNA, the CDR3 is TGCAGCGTTAGGACAGCAACTAACTATGGCTACACCTTC.

This clonotype was detected many times. V and J are TRBV29-1 and TRBJ2-7, with a possible D match to TRBD1 (6 bases). Germline V lookup: CDR1 SQVTM, CDR2 ANQGSEA. Trimming pared 6 bases from V and 0 bases from J, leaving 9 bases between. The CDR3 extends over 12 amino acids. This CDR3 reads CSVTGTSYEQYF. The CDR3 DNA reads as TGCAGCGTAACAGGGACCTCCTACGAGCAGTACTTC.

The sample holds many counts of this clonotype. This sequence joins TRBV20-1 and TRBJ2-5; 7 bases map to TRBD2. The CDR3 length is 15 residues. CDR1 DFQATT and CDR2 SNEGSKA come from the germline V gene (reference sequence). V was pared by 4 bases and J by 1 base, with 9 bases of the junction left unmatched. CDR3 residues: CSAKPYSGPQETQYF. CDR3 nucleotide sequence: TGCAGTGCTAAGCCCTATAGCGGGCCCCAAGAGACCCAGTACTTC.

V usage is TRBV2 and J usage is TRBJ2-5; maybe TRBD2 (5 bases). CDR1 and CDR2 (germline): SNHLY, FYNNEI. Trimming took off 8 bases at V and 0 bases at J, with 10 bases between the two ends. The CDR3 sequence is 13 residues long. The CDR3 reads CASRGWYQETQYF. DNA of the CDR3: TGTGCCAGCCGGGGATGGTACCAAGAGACCCAGTACTTC.

The rearrangement links TRBV7-8 to TRBJ2-7; the D gene is possibly TRBD2 (6 bases). Germline lookup yields CDR1 SGHVS and CDR2 FQNEAQ. The germline V and J ends were trimmed by 5 bases and 4 bases, with 12 bases remaining between them. This CDR3 comprises 13 residues. The CDR3 reads CASSGGAVYEQYF. CDR3 sequence (DNA): TGTGCCAGCAGCGGCGGGGCGGTTTACGAGCAGTACTTC.

At least ten counts were recorded for this clonotype. The V call is TRBV10-3, the J call TRBJ2-2, with 12 bases fitting TRBD2. In germline, CDR1 is ENHRY, CDR2 SYGVKD. The CDR3 is 15 residues long. V lost 7 bases to trimming and J lost 6 bases; unmatched junction nucleotides: 6. CDR3 nucleotide sequence: TGTGCCATCAACCTAGCGGGAGGGCCCTCCGGGGAGCTGTTTTTT. Its protein is CAINLAGGPSGELFF.

V gene TRBV7-9 combines with J gene TRBJ1-4; D is unresolved. V was cut by 5 bases and J by 2 bases, with 12 bases left in between. The CDR3 has 15 residues. The germline V gene encodes CDR1 SEHNR and CDR2 FQNEAQ (reference sequence). The CDR3 reads CASSRGIGTNEKLFF. The CDR3 DNA reads TGTGCCAGCAGCCGCGGGATTGGCACTAATGAAAAACTGTTTTTT. The whole variable domain, filled in from reference TRBV7-9 and TRBJ1-4, reads DTGVSQNPRHKITKRGQNVTFRCDPISEHNRLYWYRQTLGQGPEFLTYFQNEAQLEKSRLLSDRFSAERPKGSFSTLEIQRTEQGDSAMYLCASSRGIGTNEKLFFGSGTQLSVL.

This clonotype was detected many times. This chain uses TRBV5-1 with TRBJ2-7; D remains ambiguous. The germline V gene encodes CDR1 SGHRS and CDR2 YFSETQ. CDR3 size: 12 residues. The V gene lost 0 bases and the J gene lost 4 bases, with 5 bases spanning the gap. Here the CDR3 reads CASSLDIYEQYF. In nucleotides, the CDR3 is TGCGCCAGCAGCTTGGACATATACGAGCAGTACTTC.

There are many counts of this clonotype. The CDR3 is CASSHPRGSSYEQYF. DNA for the CDR3: TGTGCCAGCAGCCACCCTCGCGGGAGCTCCTACGAGCAGTACTTC. The rearrangement joins TRBV7-8 to TRBJ2-7, with 7 bases identical to TRBD2. CDR1 and CDR2 (germline): SGHVS, FQNEAQ. There are 15 residues in the CDR3. The junction had 7 bases not matched to a gene; V was cut back by 5 bases and J by 0 bases. The complete variable domain, with remaining parts taken from reference TRBV7-8 and TRBJ2-7, reads GAGVSQSPRYKVAKRGQDVALRCDPISGHVSLFWYQQALGQGPEFLTYFQNEAQLDKSGLPSDRFFAERPEGSVSTLKIQRTQQEDSAVYLCASSHPRGSSYEQYFGPGTRLTVT.

Comment on this clonotype: With a much larger clone just one base away, this may be a read error. The genes are TRBV9 and TRBJ2-5; D remains unclear. The CDR3 has 14 amino acids. Trimming removed 4 bases from V and 1 base from J, with 11 bases in between. Germline CDR1 is SGDLS and CDR2 is YYNGEE. DNA of the CDR3: TGTGCCAGCAGCCAAGGCGCGTCCCAAGAGACCCAGTACTTC. This sequence encodes CASSQGASQETQYF.

The rearrangement joins TRBV7-9 to TRBJ2-5; tentatively, D is TRBD1 (6 bases). Germline loops: CDR1 SEHNR, CDR2 FQNEAQ (reference sequence). Deletions cut 4 bases from V and 5 bases from J, with 11 bases between. The CDR3 covers 13 residues. CDR3 residues: CASSWGHSETQYF. The CDR3 DNA reads TGTGCCAGCAGCTGGGGACATTCGGAGACCCAGTACTTC.

This clonotype has ten or more counts. The rearrangement uses TRBV5-6 and TRBJ1-5, with TRBD1 as a possible D gene (6 bases). Trimming stripped 0 bases from V and 4 bases from J, with 11 bases between. The CDR3 runs to 15 residues. CDR1 is SGHDT and CDR2 is YYEEEE in the germline V gene. CDR3 DNA: TGTGCCAGCAGCTTGGGTTGGGACATTAATCAGCCCCAGCATTTT. This sequence encodes CASSLGWDINQPQHF.

This clonotype was found many times. The chain employs TRBV12-3 or TRBV12-4 and TRBJ2-6; D not certain. This CDR3 is 15 amino acids long. V lost 2 bases and J lost 2, with 7 bases in between. This CDR3 reads CASSLTPPGANVLTF. The CDR3 coding sequence is TGTGCCAGCAGTTTAACCCCCCCTGGGGCCAACGTCCTGACTTTC.

The chain combines TRBV7-2 with TRBJ1-1; no definite D call. V was shortened by 2 bases and J by 0 bases, with 13 bases between the two germline ends. The V gene's germline CDR1 is SGHTA and CDR2 FQGNSA. This CDR3 has 16 residues. CDR3 DNA: TGTGCCAGCAGCTTACGGCAGGCCCCCCTGAACACTGAAGCTTTCTTT. This gives the protein CASSLRQAPLNTEAFF.

This clonotype appeared many times. The chain joins TRBV7-9 to TRBJ1-1; D might be TRBD1 (6 bases). The V gene lost 5 bases and the J gene lost 0 bases, with 22 bases spanning the gap. The CDR3 has 18 amino acids. Germline V gene sequence: CDR1 SEHNR, CDR2 FQNEAQ (reference sequence). CDR3 in DNA: TGTGCCAGCAGCCAGCCGTCTAGGGGGATGAGGGTGAACACTGAAGCTTTCTTT. This translates into CASSQPSRGMRVNTEAFF.

This chain joins TRBV20-1 and TRBJ2-1, with D possibly called TRBD1 or TRBD2 (5 bases each). V shed 4 bases and J shed 0 bases, with 13 bases lying between them. The length of the CDR3 is 15 residues. Germline loops: CDR1 DFQATT, CDR2 SNEGSKA (reference sequence). The CDR3 loop is CSAIGGASSYNEQFF. The CDR3 bases are TGCAGTGCTATTGGGGGAGCCAGCTCCTACAATGAGCAGTTCTTC.

In its sample, this clonotype was seen many times. The chain joins TRBV12-3 or TRBV12-4 to TRBJ2-5; TRBD2 aligns across 7 bases. The CDR3 extends over 14 amino acids. Trimming cost V 5 bases and J 4 bases; bases outside gene matches: 7. The DNA of the CDR3 is TGTGCCAGCAGTCCCTGGACGGGGGGAGAGACCCAGTACTTC. This gives the protein CASSPWTGGETQYF.

In this sample, this clonotype turned up many times. V is TRBV5-1 and J is TRBJ1-3; tentatively, D is TRBD1 (6 bases). Trimming stripped 4 bases from V and 0 bases from J, with 17 bases between. Germline lookup yields CDR1 SGHRS and CDR2 YFSETQ. The CDR3 has 17 amino acids. The CDR3 bases are TGCGCCAGCAGCGACGGAAGGGACACCCTCTCTGGAAACACCATATATTTT. Translating gives CASSDGRDTLSGNTIYF.

In regard to this clonotype: A read error may explain this, as a much larger clone is one base away. The rearrangement joins TRBV7-6 to TRBJ1-4; D ambiguous. V was pared by 5 bases and J by 7 bases, with 14 bases between. The germline V gene encodes CDR1 SGHVS and CDR2 FNYEAQ. This CDR3 is built from 14 residues. The CDR3 nucleotides read TGTGCCAGCAGCCCCAGTCACGGGTTTGAAAAACTGTTTTTT. Translated, it gives CASSPSHGFEKLFF.

The chain combines TRBV5-6 with TRBJ1-2, with D perhaps TRBD1 (5 bases). The CDR3 runs 13 residues. Germline V lookup: CDR1 SGHDT, CDR2 YYEEEE. Trimming shortened V by 0 bases and J by 5 bases, and 8 bases separated the two germline ends. The CDR3 loop is CASSLGRGYGYTF. The CDR3 nucleotides read TGTGCCAGCAGCTTGGGGAGGGGATATGGCTACACCTTC. Drawing the rest from reference TRBV5-6 and TRBJ1-2, the complete variable domain is DAGVTQSPTHLIKTRGQQVTLRCSPKSGHDTVSWYQQALGQGPQFIFQYYEEEERQRGNFPDRFSGHQFPNYSSELNVNALLLGDSALYLCASSLGRGYGYTFGSGTRLTVV.

This clonotype was picked up many times. The J gene is TRBJ2-5, the V gene TRBV3-1; TRBD1 matches 10 bases. J gave up 0 bases and V 2 bases, and 12 bases lay outside the gene matches. Per germline, CDR1 LGHDT and CDR2 YNNKEL (reference sequence). This CDR3 has 19 amino acids. CDR3 in DNA: TGTGCCAGCAGCCAACTAGGACAGGGGGGAAACTTGTACCAAGAGACCCAGTACTTC. Translating gives CASSQLGQGGNLYQETQYF.

This clonotype was seen many times. A read error is possible here, since a much larger clone lies one base away. The chain uses TRBV11-2 and TRBJ2-7, with TRBD1 identical over 7 bases. Germline loops: CDR1 SGHAT, CDR2 FQNNGV. The CDR3 sequence is 13 residues long. V shed 1 base, J shed 5 bases, and the junction held 2 bases outside the gene matches. The CDR3 protein is CASSLGQGHEQYF. The DNA for the CDR3 is TGTGCCAGCAGCTTAGGACAGGGACACGAGCAGTACTTC.

This clonotype was counted many times. The chain joins TRBV7-9 to TRBJ2-7; 7 positions agree with TRBD1. With V trimmed by 3 bases and J by 2 bases, 4 bases remained unmatched. This CDR3 region has 14 residues. From germline, CDR1 is SEHNR and CDR2 FQNEAQ (reference sequence). The chain's CDR3 is CASSFNQGAYEQYF. In nucleotides, the CDR3 is TGTGCCAGCAGCTTTAATCAGGGGGCCTACGAGCAGTACTTC.